The present TCR beta chain was sequenced within a study of type 1 regulatory T cells. Study-wide context: This in vitro CD4 product, T-allo10, is enriched for Tr1 cells and alloantigen-specific. Findings and limits, study-wide: Compared with non-type 1 regulatory T cells, type 1 regulatory T cells showed a more restricted TCR repertoire.

TCRdb redid the calling of the reads with MiXCR, one entry per CDR3 protein. The sample lists 60,000 to 75,000 distinct CDR3 sequences, 20% occurring once. This CDR3 has 12 residues. Trimming removed 0 bases at V and 9 bases at J, with 9 bases between. Germline V lookup: CDR1 GTSNPN, CDR2 SVGIG (reference sequence). The table lists this clonotype with a few counts. The antigen remains unidentified. The sequenced material came from cultured type 1 regulatory T (Tr1) cells, either the whole culture or a sorted fraction (not recorded which). The chain has TRBV30 and TRBJ2-1, with D possibly being TRBD1 or TRBD2 (6 bases each). This TCR derives from a human donor in good health. The CDR3 region is CAWSVEGVEQFF. The CDR3 DNA sequence: TGTGCCTGGAGTGTGGAGGGGGTTGAGCAGTTCTTC.